This TCR beta chain was documented in a study of T-cell memory formation after mild COVID-19 (dated by TCRdb to the early 2020s). Describing the broader study: TCR sequence clusters from the two donors were largely donor specific. Longitudinal TCRalpha and TCRbeta repertoire sequencing tracked T-cell clones expanding and contracting after mild COVID-19 in two donors. Two young, previously healthy adult volunteers made up the cohort, one male and one female.

Ficoll-Paque density gradient centrifugation was used to isolate PBMCs. On the study overall, not on this receptor specifically: The study covered only two mild cases, and larger cohorts including severe cases with pre-infection samples were considered necessary. Whether the second-wave clones peaking on day 37 were SARS-CoV-2 specific was not confirmed. Contracting CD4+ clones turned up mainly in the CM and EM memory subsets, whereas EMRA was where CD8+ clones were enriched. Balanced CD4/CD8 phenotypes were observed for clones contracting from day 15 to 85, whereas a bias towards CD4+ was observed for a second wave of clones expanding from day 15 to 37. Some responding clones were found in pre-infection memory, which suggests that pre-existing cross-reactive memory T cells took part in the SARS-CoV-2 response.

The CDR3 has 13 amino acids, counting the end cysteine and phenylalanine. Of the read, only the CDR3 DNA is kept; its 39 bases are in frame from base 1. Based on the germline V gene, the CDR1 and CDR2 sequences are SGHTS and YDEGEE. V and J lose 1 base and 4 bases, and a span of 6 bases separates them. In regard to this clonotype: The clone's antigen remains unknown. No clone much larger than this one lies a single base away; base qualities are absent.

The sequencer listed for this sample is Illumina NovaSeq 6000. Using 5'RACE with constant-segment primers, TCRalpha and TCRbeta cDNA libraries were constructed, with sample barcodes and unique molecular identifiers added in the process. RNA was extracted from every sample with Trizol reagent. Amplification of the libraries took two PCR steps, and the second step added a second sample barcode plus Illumina TruSeq adapters. Sequencing of the libraries was done on an Illumina NovaSeq, producing 2 x 150 bp paired-end reads. The original pipeline was this. Demultiplexing of reads and collapsing into UMI-guided consensus sequences were performed with migec v1.2.7. Using mixcr v2.1.11, UMI consensuses were aligned to TRA and TRB V and J templates and then assembled into clonotypes. Expanded or contracted clonotypes were those called significant by both edgeR and NoisET, with noise models trained on biological replicates. For edgeR calls, the thresholds were a false discovery rate-adjusted p below 0.01 and a log2 fold-change of 1. PCA with hierarchical clustering of max-normalized trajectories of the 1000 most abundant clonotypes was used as exploratory dynamics analysis. The CD4 or CD8 phenotype of responding clones was assigned using the separately sequenced CD4+ and CD8+ repertoires. TCRdb reworked the public reads: Q25 trimming with fastp, MiXCR clone assembly, productive beta chains retained. Each CDR3 protein appears once, grouped with its most common genes and DNA. It is TCRdb's table, rather than the study itself, that gives the V and J calls and clone size. The sample records under 110,000 distinct CDR3 sequences, about 18% of which are singletons. The top ten constitute less than 35% of the sample.

The sequencing input was PBMCs or a T cell subset sorted from them (not recorded which). This receptor was identified in an adult woman who had mild COVID-19 (a few samples of this study predate the infection). The sample titles of this study are shuffled in the database, so cell type and time point are left out; the donor was told from shared clones. The chain employs TRBV5-8 and TRBJ1-5, with the D gene too uncertain to name. The CDR3 corresponds to CASSLTENQPQHF. In nucleotide form, the sequence is TGTGCCAGCAGCTTGACCGAGAATCAGCCCCAGCATTTT.